The subject of this entry is one TCR beta chain. By sample share, this clone is medium-sized (0.01 to 0.1%). Which antigen it targets is not known. No base quality values were provided; no much bigger clone lies one nucleotide off. The immunoSEQ Assay, a bias-controlled multiplex PCR, was used to amplify TCRbeta CDR3 regions from genomic DNA. In the paper's pipeline: Within the assay, amplification of reference gene primers was used to estimate how many nucleated cells each sample contained. To quantify the absolute abundance of each unique TCRbeta CDR3 rearrangement, sequence reads were collapsed and filtered. For each sample, productive Simpson clonality was calculated by taking the square root of Simpson's diversity index across productive rearrangements. As stored in TCRdb, this immuneACCESS dataset retains in-frame rearrangements with V and J assigned. A fraction of the clones does not appear; measured against another copy, unresolved V genes explain less than half of the discrepancy, and the remainder lacks a known reason. The DNA was the basis for D and trimming; V, J and clone size are from that table. This sample gives more than 70,000 clones in total; roughly 87% of them show up just once. 3.5% to 4% of the sample comes from the top ten.

The data were taken from a study of blood T cell repertoires in COVID-19 (dated by TCRdb to between 2020 and 2021). Some background on the complete study: The collaborator samples originated in the United States, Italy and Spain and spanned the acute and convalescent phases of COVID-19. The prospective study material was composed of cDNA or gDNA derived from T cells, B-cell-depleted T cells, or PBMCs. Deeply sampled blood TCRbeta repertoires from subjects exposed to, actively infected with, or recovered from COVID-19 were included in the dataset. The repertoires were released in a freely available public database meant as a resource for research on the immune response to SARS-CoV-2. Samples came from the ongoing ImmuneRACE study (first 160 participants) plus 1,254 subjects from 6 global collaborators. Nearly every sample came with metadata listing a de-identified subject ID, COVID-19 status, age in years and sex. Where available, HLA class I and class II types were taken from metadata supplied by the sample provider and were not determined by assay-based typing.

Whole blood was collected in K2EDTA tubes by collaborating institutions according to the institutions' own protocols. For TCRbeta analysis, collaborators shipped samples in one of three forms: frozen whole blood, isolated PBMCs, or DNA extracted from either of those sample types. Beyond this particular receptor, the publication reports: Clinical and demographic metadata were provided uncurated, with the amount varying by source and participant.

Counted from cysteine to phenylalanine, this CDR3 has 13 amino acids. Just CDR3 DNA is preserved here, 39 bases in frame from base 1. CDR1 and CDR2, looked up from the germline V gene, are MRHNA and SNTAGT. Trimming takes 2 bases from V and 4 bases from J, and the germline ends sit 8 bases apart. The clonotype was recovered from a man aged 55-75 years with acute or convalescent COVID-19. Material for sequencing was peripheral blood. This chain joins TRBV6-4 to TRBJ1-1; too little of a D gene remains to name it. The encoded CDR3 is CASSDVGSTEAFF. The nucleotides read TGTGCCAGCAGTGACGTAGGGAGCACTGAAGCTTTCTTT.